This T cell receptor (beta chain) stems from a study of siplizumab effects on memory and regulatory T cells. Notes on the study in general: Naive T cells seemed more diverse than memory cells and seemed major alloresponse contributors.

Worth noting for this clone: Antigen specificity is unknown.

The repertoire was sequenced with immunoSEQ multiplex PCR; TCRdb's copy has only in-frame clones and lacks some. Of 65,000 to 90,000 clones in the sample, roughly 93% were seen once. Looked up from germline, CDR1 is MNHEY and CDR2 is SVGAGI. CDR3 size: 14 residues. Trimming pared 9 bases from V and 1 base from J, leaving 13 bases between. The V call is TRBV6-5, the J call TRBJ1-3; tentative D call: TRBD1 (5 bases). This TCR derives from a human donor in good health. The sample taken for sequencing was CD8+ T cells sorted from blood. The CDR3 sequence: CARQWGPSGNTIYF. The CDR3 DNA follows: TGTGCCAGGCAGTGGGGACCGTCTGGAAACACCATATATTTT.